Shown below are 7 T cell receptor beta chains from a single sample sequenced in a study of naive and memory T cell subsets. These receptors lack a known antigen. Both TRBC1 and TRBC2 were covered by a beta constant-region primer of two equimolar oligonucleotides. Ligated cDNA was amplified by four rounds of PCR with nested alpha and beta constant-region primers and SP2. TCRdb ran MiXCR on the UMI-ligation and nested PCR reads and lists one entry per CDR3 protein. The repertoire consists of over 110,000 distinct CDR3 sequences, with approximately 21% occurring once and the leading ten covering around 0.63%. Study outcomes and limitations: Possibly reflecting memory cells re-expressing CD45RA, a few larger clonotypes occurred in naive repertoires, especially CD8.

Sequencing was carried out using naive CD8+ T cells from blood. Receptor source: a human donor in good health.

V and J are TRBV4-3 and TRBJ2-7; D remains unclear. V was cut by 0 bases and J by 3 bases, with 12 bases left in between. Germline V gives CDR1 LGHNA, CDR2 YSLEER. CDR3 length equals 15 residues. CDR3 coding DNA: TGCGCCAGCAGCCAAGAGTGGCAGGTAATCTACGAGCAGTACTTC. Translating it yields CASSQEWQVIYEQYF.

CDR3 sequence reads: CASSSLQGPGANVLTF. The CDR3 DNA is TGTGCCAGCAGTTCTTTACAGGGGCCTGGGGCCAACGTCCTGACTTTC. This sequence joins TRBV28 and TRBJ2-6; TRBD1 agrees at 7 bases. Germline-derived CDR1 and CDR2 are MDHEN and SYDVKM. CDR3 length equals 16 residues. V dropped 4 bases and J dropped 2; count of bases not matched to a gene: 5.

The rearrangement uses TRBV6-5 and TRBJ2-1; 14 bases are a match to TRBD2. The V segment lost 9 bases and the J segment 12 bases; nucleotides outside the gene matches: 4. The CDR3 loop spans 12 amino acids. Per germline, CDR1 MNHEY and CDR2 SVGAGI. The DNA for the CDR3 is TGTGCCAGTGGACTAGCGGGAGGCGGGCAGTTCTTC. Amino acid sequence: CASGLAGGGQFF.

This clonotype was seen a few times. V gene TRBV10-3 combines with J gene TRBJ2-7, with D possibly being TRBD2 (7 bases). The CDR3 is 14 residues long. Germline-derived CDR1 and CDR2 are ENHRY and SYGVKD. Deletions cut 6 bases from V and 2 bases from J, with 14 bases between. CDR3 amino acids: CAISGEGGTYEQYF. The CDR3 DNA reads TGTGCCATCAGCGGGGAGGGGGGCACCTACGAGCAGTACTTC.

This clonotype was seen more than once but under ten times. Germline and junction disagree at one end, which may indicate a read error. The chain carries TRBV29-1 and TRBJ2-1; TRBD2 matches at 10 bases. CDR1 is SQVTM, CDR2 ANQGSEA, per germline. This CDR3 has 13 residues. The chain's CDR3 is CSVESSGSDFVLF. The CDR3 DNA is TGCAGCGTTGAATCTAGCGGGAGCGATTTTGTTCTCTTC.

On this clonotype itself: Relative to the germline gene, one junction end is altered; a read error may explain this. This chain connects TRBV2 to TRBJ1-1; 7 bases match TRBD1. This CDR3 comprises 14 residues. The germline V gene has CDR1 SNHLY and CDR2 FYNNEI. CDR3 amino acids: CASSDPTGYTEAFF. In nucleotides, the CDR3 is TGTGCCAGCAGCGATCCGACAGGGTACACTGAAGCCTTCTTT.

The chain is built from TRBV28 and TRBJ2-1; no clear D. CDR3 length equals 13 residues. Germline loops: CDR1 MDHEN, CDR2 SYDVKM. Trimming removed 3 bases from V and 7 bases from J, with 10 bases in between. For the CDR3, the DNA is TGTGCCAGCAGTTTGTACACAGAGAATGAGCAGTTCTTC. Its translation is CASSLYTENEQFF. Drawing the rest from reference TRBV28 and TRBJ2-1, the complete variable domain is DVKVTQSSRYLVKRTGEKVFLECVQDMDHENMFWYRQDPGLGLRLIYFSYDVKMKEKGDIPEGYSVSREKKERFSLILESASTNQTSMYLCASSLYTENEQFFGPGTRLTVL.